This T cell receptor beta chain was profiled in a study of blood T cell repertoires in COVID-19. Using immunoSEQ multiplex PCR, the repertoire was profiled, and TCRdb retains in-frame clones only, with some absent. The data hold some 260,000 clones, with around 90% observed a single time. V dropped 4 bases and J dropped 10; count of bases not matched to a gene: 3. The CDR3 sequence is 13 residues long. Germline assignment: CDR1 LGHNT and CDR2 FRNRAP. The sample was peripheral blood. The TCR was taken from a young woman with acute or convalescent COVID-19. The chain employs TRBV12-5 and TRBJ1-6; 8 positions agree with TRBD1. The CDR3 nucleotides read TGTGCTAGTGGTTGGACAGGGCTCTCACCCCTCCACTTT. It translates to CASGWTGLSPLHF.